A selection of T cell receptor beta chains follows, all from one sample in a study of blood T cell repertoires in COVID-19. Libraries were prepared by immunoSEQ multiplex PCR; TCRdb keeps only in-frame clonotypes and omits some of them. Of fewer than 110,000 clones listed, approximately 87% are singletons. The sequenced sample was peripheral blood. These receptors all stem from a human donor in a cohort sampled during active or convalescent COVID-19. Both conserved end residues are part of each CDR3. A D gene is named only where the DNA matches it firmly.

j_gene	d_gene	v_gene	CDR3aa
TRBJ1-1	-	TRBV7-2	CASSLVPQVSGNTEAFF
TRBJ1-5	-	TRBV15	CATSRDLHQPQHF
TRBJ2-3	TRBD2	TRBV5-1	CASSLYGSGAADTQYF
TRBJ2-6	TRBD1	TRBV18	CASSPEPQTGAGANVLTF
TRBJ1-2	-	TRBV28	CASSFVQGYNYGYTF
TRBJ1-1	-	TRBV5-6	CASSPGNTEAFF
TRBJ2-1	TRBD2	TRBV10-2	CASRPSGGPLEEFF
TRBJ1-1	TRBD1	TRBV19	CASSIDPDRGNTEAFF
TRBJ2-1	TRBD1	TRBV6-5	CASRRQGSPYNEQFF
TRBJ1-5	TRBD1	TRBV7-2	CASSQWGQSNQPQHF
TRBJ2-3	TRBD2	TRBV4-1	CASRRTSGGAVTDTQYF
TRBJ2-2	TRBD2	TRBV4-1	CASSQSRLAGGNTGELFF
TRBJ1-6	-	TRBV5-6	CASSLAAGFQNSPLHF
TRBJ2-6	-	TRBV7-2	CASSLDLSGANVLTF